These 9 T cell receptor beta chains were sequenced from one sample in a study of cytomegalovirus exposure and HLA in healthy donors. 60 Vbeta and 13 Jbeta primers were used in PCR. Sequenced by immunoSEQ multiplex PCR; TCRdb stores in-frame clones only, minus some. Altogether approximately 83,000 clones are present, around 80% being singletons, with the ten largest covering around 2%. The specimen sequenced was PBMCs. These receptors were collected from a man aged 18 to 30 in good health and CMV-seronegative.

The chain has TRBV5-1 and TRBJ2-1; 13 bases match TRBD2. CDR1 and CDR2 (germline): SGHRS, YFSETQ. This CDR3 has 17 amino acids. Trimming took 4 bases from V and 0 from J; bases not matched to a gene: 4. The CDR3 reads CASSHTSGGASYNEQFF. As DNA, the CDR3 is TGCGCCAGCAGCCACACTAGCGGGGGGGCCTCCTACAATGAGCAGTTCTTC. The whole variable domain, filled in from reference TRBV5-1 and TRBJ2-1, reads KAGVTQTPRYLIKTRGQQVTLSCSPISGHRSVSWYQQTPGQGLQFLFEYFSETQRNKGNFPGRFSGRQFSNSRSEMNVSTLELGDSALYLCASSHTSGGASYNEQFFGPGTRLTVL.

This chain uses TRBV4-2 with TRBJ1-5, with 8 bases matching TRBD1. Germline-derived CDR1 and CDR2 are LGHNA and YNFKEQ. The CDR3 is made up of 15 amino acids. J was trimmed by 7 bases and V by 0 bases; bases with no gene match: 5. CDR3 sequence reads: CASSQDQGAEQPQHF. Written as DNA, the CDR3 is TGTGCCAGCAGCCAAGATCAGGGGGCGGAACAGCCCCAGCATTTT.

CDR3 amino acids: CASSRGTSGSYEQYF. CDR3 DNA sequence: TGCGCCAGCAGCCGCGGGACTAGCGGCTCCTACGAGCAGTACTTC. This chain links TRBV4-1 with TRBJ2-7; 11 bases are a match to TRBD2. Germline V gene lookup returns CDR1 MGHRA and CDR2 YSYEKL. The V segment lost 4 bases and the J segment 0 bases; nucleotides outside the gene matches: 2. This CDR3 comprises 15 residues.

This clone came up once. J is TRBJ1-1 and V is TRBV13; no clear D gene. The CDR3 sequence is 14 residues long. Trimming took 5 bases from V and 1 from J, leaving 11 bases between them. Germline CDR1 and CDR2: PRHDT and FYEKMQ (reference sequence). The CDR3 nucleotides are TGTGCCAGCAGCCTTCGGGGAGGGAACACTGAAGCTTTCTTT. Encoded protein: CASSLRGGNTEAFF.

V gene TRBV19 combines with J gene TRBJ1-2; 7 bases agree with TRBD1. The CDR3 runs 12 residues. J lost 5 bases, V lost 9 bases, and 6 bases had no gene match. The germline V gene encodes CDR1 LNHDA and CDR2 SQIVND (reference sequence). This CDR3 is CASQTGYYGYTF. In DNA, the CDR3 is TGTGCCAGCCAGACAGGGTATTATGGCTACACCTTC.

This clone was seen more than once but under ten times. The chain employs TRBV10-3 and TRBJ2-3; 7 positions match TRBD2. In germline, CDR1 is ENHRY, CDR2 SYGVKD. Trimming removed 3 bases from V and 8 bases from J; junction bases left unmatched: 8. CDR3 length equals 14 residues. This CDR3 is CAISDGVAGVTQYF. CDR3 DNA sequence: TGTGCCATCAGTGATGGGGTAGCGGGTGTTACGCAGTATTTT.

This clone was seen only a few times. The J gene is TRBJ2-7, the V gene TRBV5-1; 8 positions agree with TRBD1. CDR1 is SGHRS and CDR2 is YFSETQ in the germline V gene. V shed 0 bases and J 2 bases; nucleotides not matched to a gene: 4. The CDR3 is 15 residues long. This chain's CDR3 is CASSLGQGAPYEQYF. The CDR3 DNA follows: TGCGCCAGCAGCTTGGGGCAGGGGGCGCCCTACGAGCAGTACTTC.

This chain uses TRBV4-1 with TRBJ2-5; no clear D gene. CDR1 MGHRA and CDR2 YSYEKL come from the germline V gene. The V end lost 1 base, the J end lost 5 bases, and 5 bases lay between the germline ends. The CDR3 is made up of 12 amino acids. The CDR3 sequence is CASSQALETQYF. The CDR3 bases are TGCGCCAGCAGCCAAGCCCTTGAGACCCAGTACTTC.

V is TRBV29-1 and J is TRBJ2-7, with TRBD1 matching over 8 bases. The germline gives CDR1 SQVTM, CDR2 ANQGSEA. V lost 4 bases to trimming and J lost 2 bases; unmatched junction nucleotides: 4. The CDR3 length is 13 residues. The CDR3 reads CSVGTGNAYEQYF. CDR3 DNA: TGCAGCGTTGGGACAGGGAATGCCTACGAGCAGTACTTC.